This TCR beta chain was sequenced during a study of T-cell memory formation after mild COVID-19. Whole-study context: Largely donor-specific sequence clusters came from two donors. Study outcomes and limitations: Contracting CD4+ clones sat mainly in CM and EM; CD8+ in EMRA. Day 15 to 85 contractors were CD4/CD8 balanced; later expanders leaned CD4+.

A remark on this clonotype: Its specificity is not known.

TCR alpha and TCR beta cDNA libraries carrying sample barcodes and UMIs were produced by 5'RACE using constant-segment primers. TCRdb reanalysed the 5' RACE reads using MiXCR and keeps one entry per CDR3 protein. Of 300,000 or so distinct CDR3 sequences in the sample, less than 20% were seen once. Looked up from germline, CDR1 is SGHKS and CDR2 is YYEKEE (reference sequence). The ends lost 6 bases at V and 0 bases at J; junction bases unmatched: 7. The CDR3 sequence is 15 residues long. The source is a man in his late teens or twenties who had mild COVID-19 (a few samples of this study predate the infection). Cell type and time point are not known. Specimen: PBMCs or a T cell subset sorted from them (not recorded which). The V and J genes are TRBV5-5 and TRBJ2-5; the match to TRBD2 covers 8 bases. The CDR3 coding sequence is TGTGCCAGCACGCCTAGCGGGTGGTACCAAGAGACCCAGTACTTC. Its translation: CASTPSGWYQETQYF.